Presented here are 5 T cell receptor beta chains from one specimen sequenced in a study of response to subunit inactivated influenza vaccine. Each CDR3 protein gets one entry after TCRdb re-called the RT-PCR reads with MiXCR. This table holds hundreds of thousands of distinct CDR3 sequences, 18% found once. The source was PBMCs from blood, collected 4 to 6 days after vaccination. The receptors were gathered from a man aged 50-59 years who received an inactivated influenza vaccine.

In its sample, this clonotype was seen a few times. CDR3: CASSQETGKQETQYF. CDR3 nucleotides: TGTGCCAGCAGCCAAGAAACAGGGAAGCAAGAGACCCAGTACTTC. The rearrangement uses TRBV4-2 and TRBJ2-5; D might be TRBD1 (6 bases). The germline CDR1 and CDR2 sequences are LGHNA and YNFKEQ. The CDR3 runs 15 residues. Trimming shortened V by 0 bases and J by 2 bases, and 10 bases separated the two germline ends.

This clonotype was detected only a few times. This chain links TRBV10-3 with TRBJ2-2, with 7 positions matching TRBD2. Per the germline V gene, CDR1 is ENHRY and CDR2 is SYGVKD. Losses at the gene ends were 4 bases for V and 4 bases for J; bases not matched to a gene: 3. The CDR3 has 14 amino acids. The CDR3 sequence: CAISGASGTGELFF. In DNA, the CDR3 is TGTGCCATCAGTGGGGCTAGCGGCACCGGGGAGCTGTTTTTT.

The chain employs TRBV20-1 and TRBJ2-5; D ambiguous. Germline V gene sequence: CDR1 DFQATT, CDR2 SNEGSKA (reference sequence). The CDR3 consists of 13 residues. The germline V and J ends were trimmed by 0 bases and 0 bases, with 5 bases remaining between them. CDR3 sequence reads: CSAREGYQETQYF. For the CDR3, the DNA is TGCAGTGCTAGAGAAGGGTACCAAGAGACCCAGTACTTC.

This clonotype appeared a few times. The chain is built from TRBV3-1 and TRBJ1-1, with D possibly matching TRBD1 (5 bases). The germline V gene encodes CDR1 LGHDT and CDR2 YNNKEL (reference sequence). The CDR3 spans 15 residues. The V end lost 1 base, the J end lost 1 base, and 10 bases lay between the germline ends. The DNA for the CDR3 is TGTGCCAGCAGCCAAGGCGACCAGGGGAACACTGAAGCTTTCTTT. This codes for CASSQGDQGNTEAFF. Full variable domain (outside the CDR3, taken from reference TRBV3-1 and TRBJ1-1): DTAVSQTPKYLVTQMGNDKSIKCEQNLGHDTMYWYKQDSKKFLKIMFSYNNKELIINETVPNRFSPKSPDKAHLNLHINSLELGDSAVYFCASSQGDQGNTEAFFGQGTRLTVV.

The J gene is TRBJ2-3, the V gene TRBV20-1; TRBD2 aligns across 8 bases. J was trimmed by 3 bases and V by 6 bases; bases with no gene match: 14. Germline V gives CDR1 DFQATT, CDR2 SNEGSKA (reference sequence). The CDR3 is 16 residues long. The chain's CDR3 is CSARFSGLAGTDTQYF. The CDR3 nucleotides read TGCAGTGCGAGATTCAGCGGACTAGCTGGTACAGATACGCAGTATTTT.